The 19 T cell receptor beta chains given below trace back to one sample, sequenced in a study of cytomegalovirus exposure and HLA in healthy donors. Vbeta (60) and Jbeta (13) primers were used in the PCR. The data were produced by immunoSEQ multiplex PCR, yet TCRdb's version contains in-frame clones alone and is incomplete. The sample consists of 50,000 or so clones, around 70% of them appearing once. The sample taken for sequencing was PBMCs. These receptors were collected from a woman in her forties or fifties in good health and CMV-seronegative.

This chain links TRBV27 with TRBJ1-1; no clear D gene. This CDR3 has 16 amino acids. The germline V gene encodes CDR1 MNHEY and CDR2 SMNVEV (reference sequence). The V gene lost 5 bases and the J gene lost 2 bases, with 18 bases spanning the gap. The CDR3 region has the DNA TGTGCCAGCAGTCCCGGCCCCCTAGGCAGTAACACTGAAGCTTTCTTT. This encodes CASSPGPLGSNTEAFF.

The chain is built from TRBV18 and TRBJ2-1; tentative D call: TRBD2 (6 bases). The V gene lost 2 bases and the J gene lost 5 bases, with 10 bases spanning the gap. The CDR3 contains 14 residues. Germline V CDR1 and CDR2: KGHSH, LQKENI. The CDR3 loop reads CASSPVTRNNEQFF. In DNA, the CDR3 is TGTGCCAGCTCACCAGTGACTAGGAACAATGAGCAGTTCTTC.

This chain uses TRBV18 with TRBJ2-1; weak D call: TRBD1 (6 bases). V shed 3 bases and J shed 8 bases, with 20 bases lying between them. The CDR3 extends over 16 amino acids. Germline CDR1 is KGHSH and CDR2 is LQKENI. This chain's CDR3 is CASSPSHQGSTDEQFF. DNA for the CDR3: TGTGCCAGCTCACCTTCCCATCAGGGGTCCACCGATGAGCAGTTCTTC.

The chain uses TRBV18 and TRBJ1-2; tentative D call: TRBD1 (5 bases). CDR1 and CDR2 from the germline V gene are KGHSH and LQKENI. The V end lost 6 bases, the J end lost 2 bases, and 22 bases lay between the germline ends. The CDR3 is 17 residues long. The CDR3 sequence: CASSSNRDPGGNYGYTF. In nucleotides, the CDR3 is TGTGCCAGCTCGTCAAACCGGGACCCCGGAGGGAACTATGGCTACACCTTC. Variable domain in full (rest from reference TRBV18 and TRBJ1-2): NAGVMQNPRHLVRRRGQEARLRCSPMKGHSHVYWYRQLPEEGLKFMVYLQKENIIDESGMPKERFSAEFPKEGPSILRIQQVVRGDSAAYFCASSSNRDPGGNYGYTFGSGTRLTVV.

The chain carries TRBV7-9 and TRBJ2-7; TRBD1 matches at 8 bases. Trimming took 5 bases from V and 5 from J; bases not matched to a gene: 5. Per the germline V gene, CDR1 is SEHNR and CDR2 is FQNEAQ (reference sequence). The CDR3 is 13 amino acids. CDR3 sequence: CASSLSDRDEQYF. The CDR3 coding sequence is TGTGCCAGCAGCCTGTCGGACAGGGACGAGCAGTACTTC.

CDR3 residues: CARLTSWGLAPTGELFF. CDR3 DNA: TGTGCCAGGTTGACCAGTTGGGGACTAGCCCCCACCGGGGAGCTGTTTTTT. The chain couples TRBV5-3 to TRBJ2-2; 9 positions agree with TRBD2. TRBV5-3 is marked as an open reading frame, function uncertain. Losses at the gene ends were 8 bases for V and 4 bases for J; bases not matched to a gene: 15. The CDR3 is 17 amino acids.

This clone came up once. This rearrangement joins TRBV7-3 to TRBJ2-7, with 8 positions matching TRBD1. Germline loops: CDR1 SGHTA, CDR2 FQGTGA. CDR3 length: 15 residues. Trimming removed 0 bases from V and 3 bases from J; junction bases left unmatched: 4. CDR3 DNA sequence: TGTGCCAGCAGCTTAACTACAGGGGGAGGCTACGAGCAGTACTTC. Encoded protein: CASSLTTGGGYEQYF.

This clone has only one observation. J is TRBJ1-6 and V is TRBV7-8; unclear D gene. The CDR3 is made up of 13 amino acids. Trimming removed 1 base from V and 14 bases from J, with 12 bases in between. Germline V gene data show CDR1 as SGHVS and CDR2 as FQNEAQ. The CDR3: CASSLGTRRSLHF. In nucleotides, the CDR3 is TGTGCCAGCAGCTTAGGTACGCGTCGATCCCTCCACTTT.

The chain carries TRBV29-1 and TRBJ2-3; 8 nucleotides match TRBD1. Looked up from germline, CDR1 is SQVTM and CDR2 is ANQGSEA. The CDR3 totals 15 residues. The junction had 10 bases not matched to a gene; V was cut back by 6 bases and J by 2 bases. In DNA, the CDR3 is TGCAGCGTGGACAGGGCAAGCTTAATCACAGATACGCAGTATTTT. Its translation is CSVDRASLITDTQYF.

This clone was found a few times. The chain combines TRBV5-1 with TRBJ2-7, with TRBD2 matching 8 bases. The CDR3 totals 15 residues. Germline V gene sequence: CDR1 SGHRS, CDR2 YFSETQ. V dropped 0 bases and J dropped 2; count of bases not matched to a gene: 4. The CDR3 protein is CASSLVSGGAYEQYF. The CDR3 DNA reads TGCGCCAGCAGCTTGGTGAGCGGGGGAGCCTACGAGCAGTACTTC.

The chain carries TRBV7-6 and TRBJ2-2, with D perhaps TRBD2 (5 bases). Between the trimmed V and J ends, which lost 6 bases and 3 bases, there was a span of 23 bases. Germline V CDR1 and CDR2: SGHVS, FNYEAQ. This CDR3 has 18 amino acids. CDR3 in amino acids: CASRGRGWSESHTGELFF. The CDR3 DNA follows: TGTGCCAGCAGGGGGAGAGGTTGGTCGGAGTCTCACACCGGGGAGCTGTTTTTT.

V and J are TRBV7-9 and TRBJ2-5; TRBD2 aligns across 7 bases. Trimming at V came to 1 base and at J to 5 bases, leaving 7 bases not matched to a gene. Germline V gene data show CDR1 as SEHNR and CDR2 as FQNEAQ (reference sequence). The CDR3 is 15 residues long. Here the CDR3 reads CASSLGAGDRETQYF. In nucleotides, the CDR3 is TGTGCCAGCAGCTTAGGCGCGGGAGACCGGGAGACCCAGTACTTC. The full variable domain, its missing parts supplied by reference TRBV7-9 and TRBJ2-5, is DTGVSQNPRHKITKRGQNVTFRCDPISEHNRLYWYRQTLGQGPEFLTYFQNEAQLEKSRLLSDRFSAERPKGSFSTLEIQRTEQGDSAMYLCASSLGAGDRETQYFGPGTRLLVL.

The V gene is TRBV6-1, the J gene TRBJ1-4, with 8 bases that match TRBD1. CDR3 length equals 15 residues. Germline CDR1 and CDR2: MNHNS and SASEGT. The V and J ends lost 8 bases and 5 bases, in that order; junction bases with no gene match: 10. CDR3 residues: CASLRGQGQNEKLFF. The CDR3 nucleotides are TGTGCCAGCCTTAGAGGACAGGGACAGAATGAAAAACTGTTTTTT.

This clone was picked up a small number of times. The J gene is TRBJ2-1, the V gene TRBV6-1, with a possible D match to TRBD1 (6 bases). Looked up from germline, CDR1 is MNHNS and CDR2 is SASEGT. Trimming took off 7 bases at V and 6 bases at J, with 13 bases between the two ends. This CDR3 comprises 13 residues. CDR3 amino acids: CASTWTVSNEQFF. CDR3 nucleotide sequence: TGTGCCAGCACCTGGACAGTTAGCAATGAGCAGTTCTTC.

This clone has only a few counts. The V and J genes are TRBV19 and TRBJ2-1; 8 bases fit TRBD2. The CDR3 extends over 12 amino acids. Trimming took 5 bases from V and 14 from J; bases not matched to a gene: 8. Germline CDR1 is LNHDA and CDR2 is SQIVND (reference sequence). CDR3 sequence (DNA): TGTGCCAGTAGTGAAGTAGCGGGAAGGAAGTTCTTC. Protein sequence: CASSEVAGRKFF.

This clone turned up a few times. The chain uses TRBV6-5 and TRBJ1-2; TRBD1 matches 7 bases. The ends lost 2 bases at V and 4 bases at J; junction bases unmatched: 4. The CDR3 is made up of 14 amino acids. The germline V gene has CDR1 MNHEY and CDR2 SVGAGI. CDR3 nucleotides: TGTGCCAGCAGTTACGACAACAGGGGCTATGGCTACACCTTC. As protein: CASSYDNRGYGYTF.

The J gene is TRBJ2-1, the V gene TRBV6-5; no clear D gene. The V and J ends lost 7 bases and 6 bases respectively, with 16 bases between them. The CDR3 extends over 14 amino acids. Germline V gene sequence: CDR1 MNHEY, CDR2 SVGAGI. In DNA form, the CDR3 reads TGTGCCAGCAACCCCGACACGCATCTCAATGAGCAGTTCTTC. Amino acids: CASNPDTHLNEQFF.

In DNA, the CDR3 is TGTGCCAGCAGCCCCCGGGACTCAAGAGATACGCAGTATTTT. It yields the protein CASSPRDSRDTQYF. The chain uses TRBV7-8 and TRBJ2-3, with D tentatively TRBD2 (6 bases). CDR3 size: 14 residues. Trimming removed 5 bases at V and 5 bases at J, with 14 bases between. CDR1 SGHVS and CDR2 FQNEAQ come from the germline V gene.

Regarding this clone: The junction departs from germline at one end; a sequencing error may be responsible. The chain carries TRBV20-1 and TRBJ2-7; D may be TRBD2 (5 bases). Germline V gives CDR1 DFQATT, CDR2 SNEGSKA (reference sequence). CDR3 length equals 11 residues. The chain's CDR3 is CSASSAYEQYF. The CDR3 region has the DNA TGCAGTGCTAGTAGCGCCTATGAGCAGTACTTC.